This entry lists 10 T cell receptor beta chains sequenced from one sample in a study of blood T cell repertoires in COVID-19. The method was immunoSEQ multiplex PCR; TCRdb's version includes in-frame clones alone and lacks a portion of them. The table shows 250,000 to 300,000 clones, with around 89% occurring only once. Material for sequencing was peripheral blood. These receptors originate from a woman aged 25 to 39 who had recovered from COVID-19.

Details on this clone: In the same sample, other DNA sequences code for this CDR3. The chain couples TRBV5-1 to TRBJ1-6; 10 bases are a match to TRBD1. This CDR3 is 14 amino acids long. Germline CDR1 and CDR2: SGHRS and YFSETQ. V shed 3 bases and J 7 bases; nucleotides not matched to a gene: 1. CDR3 nucleotide sequence: TGCGCCAGCAGCTGGACAGGGGGGAATTCACCCCTCCACTTT. It is translated as CASSWTGGNSPLHF. Supplemented by reference TRBV5-1 and TRBJ1-6, the full variable domain reads KAGVTQTPRYLIKTRGQQVTLSCSPISGHRSVSWYQQTPGQGLQFLFEYFSETQRNKGNFPGRFSGRQFSNSRSEMNVSTLELGDSALYLCASSWTGGNSPLHFGNGTRLTVT.

This clone has only a few counts. The chain has TRBV30 and TRBJ1-2; TRBD1 matches 11 bases. Germline loops: CDR1 GTSNPN, CDR2 SVGIG (reference sequence). The CDR3 runs to 15 residues. With V trimmed by 5 bases and J by 5 bases, 10 bases remained unmatched. CDR3 nucleotides: TGTGCCTGGTGGACAGGGGGCGTCTGGCCGTATGGCTACACCTTC. It specifies CAWWTGGVWPYGYTF.

The rearrangement links TRBV9 to TRBJ1-4; the match to TRBD1 covers 8 bases. The CDR3 contains 16 residues. Germline CDR1 reads SGDLS; CDR2 reads YYNGEE. Trimming removed 2 bases from V and 3 bases from J; junction bases left unmatched: 6. CDR3 bases: TGTGCCAGCAGCGTCGGACAGGGAAATGCTAATGAAAAACTGTTTTTT. Translating it yields CASSVGQGNANEKLFF.

V usage is TRBV30 and J usage is TRBJ2-7, with 9 bases lining up with TRBD2. The J segment lost 4 bases and the V segment lost 0 bases, leaving 7 bases of the junction unmatched. CDR3 size: 15 residues. Per germline, CDR1 GTSNPN and CDR2 SVGIG (reference sequence). The CDR3 reads CAWSVRLAGRYEQYF. CDR3 DNA sequence: TGTGCCTGGAGTGTACGTCTAGCGGGGAGATACGAGCAGTACTTC.

Remarks on this clone: Other DNA sequences from this sample encode an identical CDR3 as well. The V and J genes are TRBV18 and TRBJ1-3; D is uncertain. Per germline, CDR1 KGHSH and CDR2 LQKENI. V was shortened by 0 bases and J by 0 bases, with 6 bases between the two germline ends. The CDR3 is made up of 15 amino acids. CDR3: CASSPPSSSGNTIYF. The CDR3 DNA is TGTGCCAGCTCACCACCGTCTAGCTCTGGAAACACCATATATTTT.

The rearrangement links TRBV5-4 to TRBJ2-1; TRBD1 is a possible D gene (6 bases). The V end was cut by 4 bases, the J end by 7 bases, with 12 bases between. CDR1 and CDR2 from the germline V gene are SGHNT and YYREEE (reference sequence). The CDR3 contains 13 residues. CDR3 amino acids: CASSPPGVNEQFF. The CDR3 DNA follows: TGTGCCAGCAGCCCGCCAGGGGTAAATGAGCAGTTCTTC.

In nucleotides, the CDR3 is TGTGCCAGCCGCCCGACAGGGGGGAAAGAAAAACTGTTTTTT. This encodes CASRPTGGKEKLFF. This chain links TRBV10-3 with TRBJ1-4, with 9 bases lining up with TRBD1. The V gene's germline CDR1 is ENHRY and CDR2 SYGVKD. The V and J ends lost 10 bases and 8 bases, in that order; junction bases with no gene match: 11. The CDR3 length is 14 residues.

J is TRBJ2-3 and V is TRBV20-1; 9 nucleotides agree with TRBD2. Trimming at V came to 3 bases and at J to 0 bases, leaving 4 bases not matched to a gene. There are 15 residues in the CDR3. Germline assignment: CDR1 DFQATT and CDR2 SNEGSKA (reference sequence). The CDR3 here is CSASYSGGSTDTQYF. The DNA of the CDR3 is TGCAGTGCTAGTTATAGCGGGGGCAGCACAGATACGCAGTATTTT.

In this sample, this clone turned up a few times. The CDR3 region is CASNSRVLDNEQFF. CDR3 in DNA: TGCGCCAGCAATAGCCGGGTCCTCGACAATGAGCAGTTCTTC. The rearrangement links TRBV10-1 to TRBJ2-1; D remains ambiguous. V dropped 7 bases and J dropped 5 bases, with 15 bases sitting between them. Germline CDR1 reads WNHNN; CDR2 reads SYGVQD (reference sequence). The CDR3 is 14 amino acids.

The chain employs TRBV18 and TRBJ1-3, with TRBD1 matching 10 bases. V lost 4 bases and J lost 0; bases outside the gene matches: 3. CDR3 length equals 16 residues. CDR1 KGHSH and CDR2 LQKENI come from the germline V gene. CDR3 amino acids: CASSLGQGSSGNTIYF. CDR3 nucleotides: TGTGCCAGCTCACTGGGACAGGGGTCCTCTGGAAACACCATATATTTT.